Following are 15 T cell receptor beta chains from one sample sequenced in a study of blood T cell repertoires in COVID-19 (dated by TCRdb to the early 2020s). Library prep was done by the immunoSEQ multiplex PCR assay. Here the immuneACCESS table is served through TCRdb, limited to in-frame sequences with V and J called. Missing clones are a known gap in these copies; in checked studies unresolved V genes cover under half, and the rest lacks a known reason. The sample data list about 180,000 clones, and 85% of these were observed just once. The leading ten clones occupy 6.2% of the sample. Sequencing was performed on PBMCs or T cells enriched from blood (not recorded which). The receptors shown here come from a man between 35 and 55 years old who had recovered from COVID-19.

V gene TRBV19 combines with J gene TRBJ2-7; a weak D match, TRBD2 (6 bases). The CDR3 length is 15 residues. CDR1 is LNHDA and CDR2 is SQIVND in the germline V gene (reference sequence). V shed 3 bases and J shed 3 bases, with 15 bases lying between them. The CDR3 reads CASSIAGSGYYEQYF. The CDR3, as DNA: TGTGCCAGTAGTATCGCGGGGTCGGGTTACTACGAGCAGTACTTC.

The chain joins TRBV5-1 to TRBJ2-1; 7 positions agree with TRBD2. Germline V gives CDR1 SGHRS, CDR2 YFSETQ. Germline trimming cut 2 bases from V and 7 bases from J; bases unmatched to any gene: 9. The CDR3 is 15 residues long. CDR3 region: CASSFWRESENEQFF. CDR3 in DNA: TGCGCCAGCAGCTTTTGGCGGGAGTCGGAAAATGAGCAGTTCTTC.

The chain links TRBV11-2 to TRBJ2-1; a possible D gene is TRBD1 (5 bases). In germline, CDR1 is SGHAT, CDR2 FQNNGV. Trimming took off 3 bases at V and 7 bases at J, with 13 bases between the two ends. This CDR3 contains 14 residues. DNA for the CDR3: TGTGCCAGCAGCTTTGAACAGGTTTATAATGAGCAGTTCTTC. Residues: CASSFEQVYNEQFF.

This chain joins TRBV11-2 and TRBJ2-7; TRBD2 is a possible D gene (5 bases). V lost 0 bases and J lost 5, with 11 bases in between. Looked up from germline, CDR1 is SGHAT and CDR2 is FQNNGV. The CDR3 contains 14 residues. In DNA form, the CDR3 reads TGTGCCAGCAGCTTAGATCGCACTAGTAACGAGCAGTACTTC. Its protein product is CASSLDRTSNEQYF.

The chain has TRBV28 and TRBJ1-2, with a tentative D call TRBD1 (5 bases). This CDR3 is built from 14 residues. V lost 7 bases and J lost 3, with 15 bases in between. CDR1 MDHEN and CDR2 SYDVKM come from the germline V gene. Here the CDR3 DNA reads TGTGCCAGCACGCAGGGCGGCGCCTACTATGGCTACACCTTC. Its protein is CASTQGGAYYGYTF.

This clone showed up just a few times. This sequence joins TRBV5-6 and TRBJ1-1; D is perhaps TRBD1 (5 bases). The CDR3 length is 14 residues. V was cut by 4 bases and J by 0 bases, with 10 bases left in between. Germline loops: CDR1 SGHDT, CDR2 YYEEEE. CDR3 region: CASSLSGLNTEAFF. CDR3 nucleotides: TGTGCCAGCAGCCTTTCAGGGTTGAACACTGAAGCTTTCTTT.

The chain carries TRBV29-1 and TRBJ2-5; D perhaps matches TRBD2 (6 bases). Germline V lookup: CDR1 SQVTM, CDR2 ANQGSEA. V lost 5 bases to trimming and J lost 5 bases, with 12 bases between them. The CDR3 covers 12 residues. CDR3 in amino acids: CSVSGTPETQYF. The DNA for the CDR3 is TGCAGCGTTTCCGGGACTCCCGAGACCCAGTACTTC.

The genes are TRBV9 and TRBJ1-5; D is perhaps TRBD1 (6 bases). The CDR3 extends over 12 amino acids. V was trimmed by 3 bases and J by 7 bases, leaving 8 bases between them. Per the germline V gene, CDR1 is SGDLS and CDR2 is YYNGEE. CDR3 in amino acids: CASSGGGQPQHF. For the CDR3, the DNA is TGTGCCAGCAGCGGGGGGGGCCAGCCCCAGCATTTT. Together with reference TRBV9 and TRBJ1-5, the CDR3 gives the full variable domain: DSGVTQTPKHLITATGQRVTLRCSPRSGDLSVYWYQQSLDQGLQFLIQYYNGEERAKGNILERFSAQQFPDLHSELNLSSLELGDSALYFCASSGGGQPQHFGDGTRLSIL.

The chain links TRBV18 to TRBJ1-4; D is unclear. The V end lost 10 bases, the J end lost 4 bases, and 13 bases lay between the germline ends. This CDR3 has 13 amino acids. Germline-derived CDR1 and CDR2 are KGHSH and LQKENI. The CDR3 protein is CATTRGLNEKLFF. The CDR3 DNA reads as TGTGCCACTACGCGCGGCCTTAATGAAAAACTGTTTTTT. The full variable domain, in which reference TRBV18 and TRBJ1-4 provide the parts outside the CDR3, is NAGVMQNPRHLVRRRGQEARLRCSPMKGHSHVYWYRQLPEEGLKFMVYLQKENIIDESGMPKERFSAEFPKEGPSILRIQQVVRGDSAAYFCATTRGLNEKLFFGSGTQLSVL.

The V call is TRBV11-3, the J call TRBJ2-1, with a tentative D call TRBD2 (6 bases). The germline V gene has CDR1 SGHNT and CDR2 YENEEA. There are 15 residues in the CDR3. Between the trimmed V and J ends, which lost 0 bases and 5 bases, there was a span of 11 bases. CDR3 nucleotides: TGTGCCAGCAGCTTAGATTCGGGGGATCACAATGAGCAGTTCTTC. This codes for CASSLDSGDHNEQFF.

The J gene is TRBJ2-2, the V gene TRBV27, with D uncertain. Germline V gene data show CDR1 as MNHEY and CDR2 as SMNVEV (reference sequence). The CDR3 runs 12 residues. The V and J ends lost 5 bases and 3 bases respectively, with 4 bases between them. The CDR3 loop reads CASSRYTGELFF. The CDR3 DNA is TGTGCCAGCAGTCGGTACACCGGGGAGCTGTTTTTT.

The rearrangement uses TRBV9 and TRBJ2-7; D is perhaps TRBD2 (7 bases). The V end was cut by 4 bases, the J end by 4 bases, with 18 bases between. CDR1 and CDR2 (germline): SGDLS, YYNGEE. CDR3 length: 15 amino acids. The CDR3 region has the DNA TGTGCCAGCAGCCCAGGGGAGGGGTCCCTTTACGAGCAGTACTTC. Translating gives CASSPGEGSLYEQYF.

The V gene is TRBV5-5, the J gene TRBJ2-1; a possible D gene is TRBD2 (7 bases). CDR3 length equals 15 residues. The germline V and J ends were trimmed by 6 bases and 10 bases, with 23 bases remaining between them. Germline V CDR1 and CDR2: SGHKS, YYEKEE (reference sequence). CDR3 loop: CASTRPGGPAKEQFF. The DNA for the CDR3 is TGTGCCAGCACCCGACCCGGGGGGCCCGCCAAAGAGCAGTTCTTC.

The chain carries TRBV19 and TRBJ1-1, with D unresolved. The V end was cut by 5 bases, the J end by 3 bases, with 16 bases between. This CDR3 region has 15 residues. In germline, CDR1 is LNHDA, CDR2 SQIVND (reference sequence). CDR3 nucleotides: TGTGCCAGTAGTCCTGCCCCCGTCGGGGACACTGAAGCTTTCTTT. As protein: CASSPAPVGDTEAFF.

The CDR3 region is CASSDRMTSGREQGTDTQYF. CDR3 DNA: TGTGCCAGCAGTGACCGAATGACTAGCGGGAGAGAGCAGGGAACAGATACGCAGTATTTT. The rearrangement uses TRBV27 and TRBJ2-3; 12 bases map to TRBD2. V shed 5 bases, J shed 3 bases, and the junction held 18 bases outside the gene matches. Germline V gene data show CDR1 as MNHEY and CDR2 as SMNVEV (reference sequence). The CDR3 length is 20 residues.